In its sample, the clone carrying this T cell receptor (beta chain) was seen many times. The time point denotes: newly diagnosed GD, antithyroid drugs for less than 3 months. Extracted RNA from PBMCs served as the source of the TCR library. The sample originates from a study of regulatory T cells in long-lasting Graves disease. Investigators prepared the TCR beta libraries by applying iRepertoire HTBI primers and Arm-PCR of CDR3 regions. TCRdb re-analysed the multiplex PCR reads in MiXCR, keeping a single row per CDR3 protein. The sample includes more than 450,000 distinct CDR3 sequences, around 12% seen only once; the top ten take roughly 8.9%. The CDR3 covers 14 residues. The V gene lost 1 base and the J gene lost 7 bases, with 13 bases spanning the gap. Germline assignment: CDR1 LGHDT and CDR2 YNNKEL (reference sequence). The same data also contributed to another study, on T cells in Graves' hyperthyroidism and ophthalmopathy.

The genes are TRBV3-1 and TRBJ2-5; either TRBD1 or TRBD2 may fit D (5 bases each). The TCR was taken from a woman aged 25 to 39 with Graves disease. The material was peripheral blood mononuclear cells (PBMCs), obtained at new diagnosis, from a patient treated with antithyroid drugs. DNA for the CDR3: TGTGCCAGCAGCCAAGGGGAGAGCCAGGGGACCCAGTACTTC. Protein sequence: CASSQGESQGTQYF.